Below, one T cell receptor beta chain is given with its context. Only a few counts were recorded for this clonotype. Its target antigen remains unknown. Per-nucleotide qualities are absent, and no much larger clonotype sits a single base away. These data belong to a study of response to subunit inactivated influenza vaccine (dated by TCRdb to 2017 to 2018). For context, the study as a whole: Deep quantitative profiling of the T cell receptor repertoire was used in the study to follow responses to a trivalent subunit inactivated influenza vaccine. Broader findings and caveats from the paper: It was suggested by the authors that each seasonal influenza vaccination may recruit only a limited number of new T cells.

Libraries were constructed by RT-PCR. For sequencing, an Illumina HiSeq 2500 was employed. TCRdb reprocessed the public reads (quality trimming at Q25 with fastp, clone calling with MiXCR) and kept in-frame beta chains. Every distinct CDR3 protein forms one entry, paired with its most common genes and DNA. The table for this sample lists around 580,000 distinct CDR3 sequences; about 11% of them were counted only once. The ten largest clones take up approximately 10% of the sample. The germline V gene specifies KGHSH as CDR1 and LQKENI as CDR2. The CDR3 goes from the cysteine to the phenylalanine over 14 residues. The sequence is cut down to CDR3 DNA, 42 bases in frame from base 1. V is clipped by 3 bases and J by 1 base, and the sequence between their germline boundaries is 9 bases long.

The sequence links TRBV18 to TRBJ1-1; the D region possibly corresponds to TRBD1 (6 bases align). This clonotype originated in a man aged 50 to 59 who received an inactivated influenza vaccine. Donor details come from another sample of the same person, matched by shared clones. This specimen consisted of PBMCs from blood, obtained on the day of vaccination. The DNA is TGTGCCAGCTCACCCCCAGGGGCGAACACTGAAGCTTTCTTT. This translates into CASSPPGANTEAFF.